This T cell receptor beta chain originates from a study of blood T cell repertoires in COVID-19. This clone was counted a few times. Trimming removed 5 bases from V and 8 bases from J, with 15 bases in between. The CDR3 is 12 amino acids. Per germline, CDR1 SQVTM and CDR2 ANQGSEA. Methods used by the authors: Estimation of nucleated cell counts relied on the amplification of reference gene primers. Assay used: immunoSEQ multiplex PCR; TCRdb lists only in-frame clones, some missing. V and J calls and clone size come straight from that table; D and trimming were deduced from the DNA. The repertoire holds around 91,000 clones, with under 85% as singletons.

The J gene is TRBJ1-2, the V gene TRBV29-1; possibly TRBD1 for D (6 bases). Sequenced sample: peripheral blood. The sequence was collected from a human donor in a cohort sampled during active COVID-19. The chain's CDR3 is CSVITGPAGYTF. Here the CDR3 DNA reads TGCAGCGTTATAACAGGGCCCGCCGGCTACACCTTC.